This T cell receptor beta chain came from a study of control samples from healthy donors and cancer patients. Produced via immunoSEQ multiplex PCR; TCRdb's table is partial and in-frame only. The sample has roughly 80,000 clones, approximately 90% seen once. Points on this clone: The junction departs from the called germline gene at one end, perhaps through a read error.

The CDR3 loop spans 14 amino acids. In germline, CDR1 is SQVTM, CDR2 ANQGSEA. This TCR was sampled from a woman between 45 and 60 years old in good health. Sequencing input: blood. The chain joins TRBV29-1 to TRBJ2-3; D remains unclear. This chain's CDR3 is CSVEGSDPTDTQYF. CDR3 nucleotide sequence: TGCAGCGTAGAAGGGTCGGACCCCACAGATACGCAGTATTTT.